The 26 T cell receptor beta chains reported below all come from one sample, sequenced in a study of cytomegalovirus exposure and HLA in healthy donors. PCR involved 60 Vbeta and 13 Jbeta primers. Sequencing was performed with immunoSEQ multiplex PCR; in TCRdb, only in-frame clones are kept and a portion is missing. The sample yields around 220,000 clones, around 83% seen once. Sequencing used PBMCs. Every receptor here comes from a girl aged 5-17 years in good health and CMV-seronegative.

This sequence joins TRBV7-2 and TRBJ1-5; 11 bases agree with TRBD1. This CDR3 is built from 16 residues. Germline CDR1 is SGHTA and CDR2 is FQGNSA. V shed 4 bases, J shed 11 bases, and the junction held 13 bases outside the gene matches. In DNA, the CDR3 is TGTGCCAGCAGCTCACCCGGGACAGGGGGTCGCATGTCCCAGCATTTT. Residues: CASSSPGTGGRMSQHF. The complete variable domain, with remaining parts taken from reference TRBV7-2 and TRBJ1-5, reads GAGVSQSPSNKVTEKGKDVELRCDPISGHTALYWYRQSLGQGLEFLIYFQGNSAPDKSGLPSDRFSAERTGGSVSTLTIQRTQQEDSAVYLCASSSPGTGGRMSQHFGDGTRLSIL.

CDR3 DNA sequence: TGTGCCAGCGGGGGTGGGGGCATGAACACTGAAGCTTTCTTT. As protein: CASGGGGMNTEAFF. The V gene is TRBV25-1, the J gene TRBJ1-1, with D maybe TRBD1 (6 bases). Germline CDR1 is MGHDK and CDR2 is SYGVNS. V gave up 8 bases and J gave up 0 bases, with 13 bases separating them. The CDR3 covers 14 residues.

The chain carries TRBV28 and TRBJ2-5; the D is unclear. The CDR3 is made up of 14 amino acids. Trimming took off 3 bases at V and 3 bases at J, with 11 bases between the two ends. From germline, CDR1 is MDHEN and CDR2 SYDVKM. CDR3 nucleotides: TGTGCCAGCAGTTTTTCTAGTGGAAAAGAGACCCAGTACTTC. Translating gives CASSFSSGKETQYF.

The rearrangement joins TRBV11-3 to TRBJ2-7; D is perhaps TRBD1 (6 bases). Germline loops: CDR1 SGHNT, CDR2 YENEEA. The CDR3 runs 13 residues. Trimming stripped 5 bases from V and 3 bases from J, with 11 bases between. The CDR3 reads CASSQDSYYEQYF. In nucleotides, the CDR3 is TGTGCCAGCAGCCAGGACAGCTACTACGAGCAGTACTTC.

This rearrangement joins TRBV21-1 to TRBJ2-7; whether TRBD2, the table's D call, matches the DNA was not checked. TRBV21-1 represents a pseudogene. This CDR3 is built from 14 residues. CDR3 DNA: TGTGCCAGCCAGGGGCTAGCGGGATTCTACGAGCAGTACTTC. Its translation is CASQGLAGFYEQYF.

Only a few counts were recorded for this clone. The chain uses TRBV2 and TRBJ1-5, with D possibly matching TRBD1 (5 bases). The CDR3 spans 13 residues. V was clipped by 5 bases and J by 4 bases, with 9 bases between them. CDR1 SNHLY and CDR2 FYNNEI come from the germline V gene. The CDR3 spells CASSLAGNQPQHF. The CDR3 DNA reads as TGTGCCAGCAGTCTTGCAGGGAATCAGCCCCAGCATTTT.

V gene TRBV28 combines with J gene TRBJ1-1; the D is unclear. This CDR3 contains 15 residues. Germline V gene data show CDR1 as MDHEN and CDR2 as SYDVKM. Trimming took 3 bases from V and 7 from J, leaving 18 bases between them. The chain's CDR3 is CASSLSDRPGVEAFF. The CDR3 nucleotides read TGTGCCAGCAGTTTGTCCGACCGGCCAGGTGTTGAAGCTTTCTTT. Variable domain in full (rest from reference TRBV28 and TRBJ1-1): DVKVTQSSRYLVKRTGEKVFLECVQDMDHENMFWYRQDPGLGLRLIYFSYDVKMKEKGDIPEGYSVSREKKERFSLILESASTNQTSMYLCASSLSDRPGVEAFFGQGTRLTVV.

This clone was seen only a few times. This chain links TRBV5-1 with TRBJ2-3; TRBD2 aligns across 7 bases. Germline V lookup: CDR1 SGHRS, CDR2 YFSETQ. The CDR3 sequence is 20 residues long. After removal of 0 bases from V and 4 bases from J, the junction contained 20 bases not matched to a gene. The CDR3 loop is CASSLGGGGRGAAHSDTQYF. CDR3 in DNA: TGCGCCAGCAGCTTGGGGGGGGGAGGGCGCGGAGCGGCGCATTCAGATACGCAGTATTTT. The variable domain in full, completed from reference TRBV5-1 and TRBJ2-3, reads KAGVTQTPRYLIKTRGQQVTLSCSPISGHRSVSWYQQTPGQGLQFLFEYFSETQRNKGNFPGRFSGRQFSNSRSEMNVSTLELGDSALYLCASSLGGGGRGAAHSDTQYFGPGTRLTVL.

The chain combines TRBV14 with TRBJ2-2; possibly TRBD2 for D (5 bases). The CDR3 length is 18 residues. Germline V lookup: CDR1 SGHDN, CDR2 FVKESK. V dropped 1 base and J dropped 2 bases, with 17 bases sitting between them. CDR3 DNA sequence: TGTGCCAGCAGCCAAGGGTCGCTTTGGGAGCCCAACACCGGGGAGCTGTTTTTT. It specifies CASSQGSLWEPNTGELFF.

This rearrangement joins TRBV4-1 to TRBJ1-2; possible D gene TRBD1, 6 bases. The CDR3 runs to 18 residues. Germline CDR1 MGHRA, CDR2 YSYEKL. Deletions cut 2 bases from V and 7 bases from J, with 26 bases between. CDR3 sequence (DNA): TGCGCCAGCAGCCAACCCGCCGACCGGGACCCAGGGGTCCGTGGCTACACCTTC. It is translated as CASSQPADRDPGVRGYTF.

This clone came up a few times. The chain recombines TRBV5-6 with TRBJ2-7; TRBD2 might be the D (5 bases). The CDR3 is made up of 14 amino acids. Trimming shortened V by 4 bases and J by 7 bases, and 18 bases separated the two germline ends. Germline lookup yields CDR1 SGHDT and CDR2 YYEEEE. CDR3 protein: CASSRTGSYREQYF. The DNA of the CDR3 is TGTGCCAGCAGCAGGACTGGCAGTTATAGGGAGCAGTACTTC.

This clone has only a few counts. The CDR3 sequence: CASSPSGGATGELFF. The CDR3 nucleotides read TGTGCCAGCAGCCCCAGCGGGGGGGCAACCGGGGAGCTGTTTTTT. This chain uses TRBV7-3 with TRBJ2-2, with 10 bases lining up with TRBD2. Germline V CDR1 and CDR2: SGHTA, FQGTGA. V dropped 5 bases and J dropped 5; count of bases not matched to a gene: 5. The CDR3 totals 15 residues.

This clone has only one observation. The chain combines TRBV5-6 with TRBJ2-7; no definite D call. Germline V gene lookup returns CDR1 SGHDT and CDR2 YYEEEE. The CDR3 totals 12 residues. Trimming stripped 0 bases from V and 4 bases from J, with 5 bases between. The CDR3 loop is CASSLEEYEQYF. As DNA, the CDR3 is TGTGCCAGCAGCTTGGAGGAGTACGAGCAGTACTTC. The variable domain in full, with the rest retrieved from reference TRBV5-6 and TRBJ2-7, is DAGVTQSPTHLIKTRGQQVTLRCSPKSGHDTVSWYQQALGQGPQFIFQYYEEEERQRGNFPDRFSGHQFPNYSSELNVNALLLGDSALYLCASSLEEYEQYFGPGTRLTVT.

The rearrangement joins TRBV5-6 to TRBJ1-1, with 7 nucleotides matching TRBD1. Germline assignment: CDR1 SGHDT and CDR2 YYEEEE. V shed 5 bases and J 5 bases; nucleotides not matched to a gene: 12. CDR3 length: 15 residues. The CDR3 DNA sequence: TGTGCCAGCAGATATAAGGAGGGGGCAAGAACTGAAGCTTTCTTT. Translation: CASRYKEGARTEAFF.

V usage is TRBV14 and J usage is TRBJ1-6, with a tentative D call TRBD1 (6 bases). The CDR3 is made up of 16 amino acids. Germline CDR1 and CDR2: SGHDN and FVKESK. Trimming left V 2 bases short and J 9 bases short, with 17 bases between. Here the CDR3 reads CASSQSTGPRGSPLHF. CDR3 coding DNA: TGTGCCAGCAGCCAATCTACAGGGCCCAGGGGTTCACCCCTCCACTTT. The full variable domain, with the rest looked up from reference TRBV14 and TRBJ1-6, is EAGVTQFPSHSVIEKGQTVTLRCDPISGHDNLYWYRRVMGKEIKFLLHFVKESKQDESGMPNNRFLAERTGGTYSTLKVQPAELEDSGVYFCASSQSTGPRGSPLHFGNGTRLTVT.

There are a few counts of this clone. The V and J genes are TRBV9 and TRBJ2-2; 8 bases agree with TRBD2. Germline V CDR1 and CDR2: SGDLS, YYNGEE. The J segment lost 1 base and the V segment lost 1 base, leaving 0 bases of the junction unmatched. This CDR3 contains 15 residues. The DNA for the CDR3 is TGTGCCAGCAGCGTACTAGCGGGGAACACCGGGGAGCTGTTTTTT. Its protein is CASSVLAGNTGELFF.

In nucleotides, the CDR3 is TGTGCCAGCAGCTTGGGGTCCTTGGGAGGCCCAGAGACCCAGTACTTC. It translates to CASSLGSLGGPETQYF. The chain joins TRBV5-4 to TRBJ2-5; weak D call: TRBD2 (6 bases). Germline CDR1 SGHNT, CDR2 YYREEE (reference sequence). V lost 0 bases to trimming and J lost 4 bases, with 16 bases between them. This CDR3 has 16 amino acids.

In this sample, this clone turned up a few times. V and J are TRBV5-5 and TRBJ1-4, with D unresolved. The CDR3 is 17 residues long. The germline V gene has CDR1 SGHKS and CDR2 YYEKEE (reference sequence). V shed 1 base and J shed 8 bases, with 21 bases lying between them. CDR3 region: CASSLLAVGSFGEKLFF. The CDR3 nucleotides are TGTGCCAGCAGCTTGTTGGCTGTTGGTTCCTTCGGGGAAAAACTGTTTTTT.

The rearrangement uses TRBV7-2 and TRBJ1-6, with TRBD1 identical over 9 bases. CDR3 length: 15 amino acids. J lost 8 bases, V lost 5 bases, and 7 bases had no gene match. In germline, CDR1 is SGHTA, CDR2 FQGNSA. CDR3: CASSVTGTGHSPLHF. CDR3 sequence (DNA): TGTGCCAGCAGCGTCACCGGGACAGGGCATTCACCCCTCCACTTT.

The chain joins TRBV5-1 to TRBJ1-2, with unresolved D. Germline lookup yields CDR1 SGHRS and CDR2 YFSETQ. There are 15 residues in the CDR3. V was clipped by 1 base and J by 6 bases, with 16 bases between them. The CDR3 loop is CASSLSATRGDGYTF. DNA of the CDR3: TGCGCCAGCAGCTTGTCCGCGACACGGGGTGATGGCTACACCTTC.

The chain recombines TRBV4-3 with TRBJ2-1; a possible D gene is TRBD1 (5 bases). Germline CDR1 is LGHNA and CDR2 is YSLEER. V lost 1 base and J 5 bases, leaving 9 bases between the germline ends. CDR3 length: 14 amino acids. This CDR3 reads CASSQARADNEQFF. CDR3 bases: TGCGCCAGCAGCCAAGCCAGGGCCGACAATGAGCAGTTCTTC.

V is TRBV19 and J is TRBJ1-2; a weak D match, TRBD1 (6 bases). In germline, CDR1 is LNHDA, CDR2 SQIVND (reference sequence). CDR3 length: 15 residues. Trimming shortened V by 4 bases and J by 7 bases, and 19 bases separated the two germline ends. DNA for the CDR3: TGTGCCAGTAGTACCCACACAGGGAAAGGACGTGGCTACACCTTC. Protein: CASSTHTGKGRGYTF.

The genes are TRBV19 and TRBJ2-1, with 10 positions matching TRBD2. The length of the CDR3 is 14 residues. In germline, CDR1 is LNHDA, CDR2 SQIVND (reference sequence). Trimming at V came to 6 bases and at J to 6 bases, leaving 5 bases not matched to a gene. The CDR3 here is CASRTSGVINEQFF. The CDR3 nucleotides read TGTGCCAGTAGAACTAGCGGGGTGATCAATGAGCAGTTCTTC.

The chain couples TRBV5-4 to TRBJ1-6; tentatively, D is TRBD1 (6 bases). V was clipped by 5 bases and J by 0 bases, with 15 bases between them. The CDR3 sequence is 17 residues long. Germline V gene lookup returns CDR1 SGHNT and CDR2 YYREEE (reference sequence). The CDR3 spells CASSSGRGSSYNSPLHF. Here the CDR3 DNA reads TGTGCCAGCAGTTCCGGTAGGGGGAGCTCCTATAATTCACCCCTCCACTTT.

A note on this clone: Other nucleotide sequences from this sample produce the same CDR3. This sequence joins TRBV6-4 and TRBJ1-1; D remains unclear. The V end was cut by 6 bases, the J end by 1 base, with 6 bases between. The CDR3 length is 12 residues. The V gene's germline CDR1 is MRHNA and CDR2 SNTAGT. CDR3 sequence (DNA): TGTGCCAGCAGGGGCCAGAACACTGAAGCTTTCTTT. Translating it yields CASRGQNTEAFF.

V and J are TRBV5-1 and TRBJ2-1; D may be TRBD1 (5 bases). Trimming shortened V by 0 bases and J by 1 base, and 8 bases separated the two germline ends. Germline CDR1 and CDR2: SGHRS and YFSETQ. This CDR3 has 15 residues. Here the CDR3 reads CASSLVQGSYNEQFF. The CDR3 DNA follows: TGCGCCAGCAGCTTGGTCCAGGGATCCTACAATGAGCAGTTCTTC.